This TCR beta chain originates from a study of blood T cells in healthy people across ages. Next came a second PCR, run for about 6 to 12 cycles, which used a sample-barcoded 5' primer along with a J-beta primer mix. In TCRdb, the 5' RACE reads were re-called with MiXCR into one record per CDR3 protein. Of 750,000 to 850,000 distinct CDR3 sequences in the sample, roughly 25% are singletons; the top ten hold 3% to 4.5%. This clonotype showed up just a few times. This CDR3 has 14 residues. V shed 3 bases, J shed 5 bases, and the junction held 7 bases outside the gene matches. Germline CDR1 is DFQATT and CDR2 is SNEGSKA (reference sequence). Each sample provided at least 5 micrograms of extracted total RNA. These data are also associated with another study on T cells of mothers and their children. That work adds: A handful of children and their three healthy Caucasian mothers were the donors. For related and unrelated pairs alike, thymic selection shapes TCR recombination output similarly.

The genes are TRBV20-1 and TRBJ2-5, with 9 bases lining up with TRBD1. Sequenced sample: blood. The TCR was taken from a boy under 18 in good health. CDR3 amino acids: CSASGGQGGETQYF. The CDR3 nucleotides read TGCAGTGCTAGCGGGGGACAGGGAGGGGAGACCCAGTACTTC.